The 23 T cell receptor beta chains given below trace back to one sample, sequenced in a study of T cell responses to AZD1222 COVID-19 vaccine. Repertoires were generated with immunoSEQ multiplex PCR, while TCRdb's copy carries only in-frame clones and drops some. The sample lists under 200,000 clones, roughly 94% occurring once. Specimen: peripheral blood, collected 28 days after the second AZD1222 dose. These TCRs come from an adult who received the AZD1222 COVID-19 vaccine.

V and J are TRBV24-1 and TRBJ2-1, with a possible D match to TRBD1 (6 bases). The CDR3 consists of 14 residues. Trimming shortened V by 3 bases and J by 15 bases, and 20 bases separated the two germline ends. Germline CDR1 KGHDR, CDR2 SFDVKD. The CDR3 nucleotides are TGTGCCACCAGTGATGCTAAACAGGGAGCTGCTAGGTTCTTC. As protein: CATSDAKQGAARFF.

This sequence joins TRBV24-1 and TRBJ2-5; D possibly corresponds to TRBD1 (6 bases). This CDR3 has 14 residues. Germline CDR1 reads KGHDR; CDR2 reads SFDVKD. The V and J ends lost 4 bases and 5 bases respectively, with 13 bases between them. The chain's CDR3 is CATSEPTGKETQYF. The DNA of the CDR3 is TGTGCCACCAGTGAACCCACAGGGAAGGAGACCCAGTACTTC.

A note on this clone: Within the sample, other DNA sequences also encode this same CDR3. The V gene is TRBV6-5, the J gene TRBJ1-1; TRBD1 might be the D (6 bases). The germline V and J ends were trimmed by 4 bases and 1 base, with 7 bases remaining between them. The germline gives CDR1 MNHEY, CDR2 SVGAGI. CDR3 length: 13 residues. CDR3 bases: TGTGCCAGCAGTTCGACAGGGAACACTGAAGCTTTCTTT. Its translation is CASSSTGNTEAFF.

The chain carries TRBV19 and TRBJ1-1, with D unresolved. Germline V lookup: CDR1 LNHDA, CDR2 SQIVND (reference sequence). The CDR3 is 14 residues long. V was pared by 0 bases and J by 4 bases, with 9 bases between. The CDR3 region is CASSIDRWATEAFF. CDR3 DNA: TGTGCCAGTAGTATAGACAGGTGGGCCACTGAAGCTTTCTTT.

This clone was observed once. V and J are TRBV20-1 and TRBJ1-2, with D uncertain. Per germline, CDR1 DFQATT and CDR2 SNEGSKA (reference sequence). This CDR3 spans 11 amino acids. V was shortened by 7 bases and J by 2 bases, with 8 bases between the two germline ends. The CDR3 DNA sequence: TGCAGTGGTAGTACCAACTATGGCTACACCTTC. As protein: CSGSTNYGYTF.

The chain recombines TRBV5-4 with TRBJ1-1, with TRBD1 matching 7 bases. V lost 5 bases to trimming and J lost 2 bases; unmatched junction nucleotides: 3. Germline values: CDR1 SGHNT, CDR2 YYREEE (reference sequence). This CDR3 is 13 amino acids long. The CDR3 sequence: CASRTGLNTEAFF. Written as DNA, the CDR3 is TGTGCCAGCAGGACAGGGCTTAACACTGAAGCTTTCTTT. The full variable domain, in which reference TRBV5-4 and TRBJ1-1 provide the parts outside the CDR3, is ETGVTQSPTHLIKTRGQQVTLRCSSQSGHNTVSWYQQALGQGPQFIFQYYREEENGRGNFPPRFSGLQFPNYSSELNVNALELDDSALYLCASRTGLNTEAFFGQGTRLTVV.

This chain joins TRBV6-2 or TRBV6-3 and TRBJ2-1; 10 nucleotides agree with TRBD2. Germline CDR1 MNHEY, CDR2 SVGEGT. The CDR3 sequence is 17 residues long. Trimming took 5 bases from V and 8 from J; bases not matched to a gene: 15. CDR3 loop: CASSPALLAGVGHEQFF. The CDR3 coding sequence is TGTGCCAGCAGTCCCGCCCTTCTAGCGGGAGTTGGTCATGAGCAGTTCTTC.

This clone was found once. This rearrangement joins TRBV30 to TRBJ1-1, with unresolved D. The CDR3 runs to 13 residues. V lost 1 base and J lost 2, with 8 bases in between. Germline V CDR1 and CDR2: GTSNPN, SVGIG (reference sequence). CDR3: CAWSGGVNTEAFF. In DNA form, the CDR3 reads TGTGCCTGGAGTGGTGGGGTCAACACTGAAGCTTTCTTT.

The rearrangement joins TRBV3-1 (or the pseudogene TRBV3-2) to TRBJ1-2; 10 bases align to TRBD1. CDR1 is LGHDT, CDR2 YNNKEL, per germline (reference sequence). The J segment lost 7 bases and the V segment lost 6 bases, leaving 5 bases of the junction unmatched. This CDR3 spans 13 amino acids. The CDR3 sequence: CASSHGTGVGYTF. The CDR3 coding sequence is TGTGCCAGCAGTCACGGGACAGGGGTTGGCTACACCTTC.

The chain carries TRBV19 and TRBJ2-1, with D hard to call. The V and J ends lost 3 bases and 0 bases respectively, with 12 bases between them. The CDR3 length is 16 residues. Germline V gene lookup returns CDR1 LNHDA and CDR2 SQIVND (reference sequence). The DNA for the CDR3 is TGTGCCAGTAGTATGTCGAGAGCTAGCTCCTACAATGAGCAGTTCTTC. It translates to CASSMSRASSYNEQFF.

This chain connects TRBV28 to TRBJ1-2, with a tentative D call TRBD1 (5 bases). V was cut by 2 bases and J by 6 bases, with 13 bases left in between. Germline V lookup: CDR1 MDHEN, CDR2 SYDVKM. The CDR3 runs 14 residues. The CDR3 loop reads CASSLPGNDHGYTF. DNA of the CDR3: TGTGCCAGCAGTTTACCAGGGAACGATCATGGCTACACCTTC.

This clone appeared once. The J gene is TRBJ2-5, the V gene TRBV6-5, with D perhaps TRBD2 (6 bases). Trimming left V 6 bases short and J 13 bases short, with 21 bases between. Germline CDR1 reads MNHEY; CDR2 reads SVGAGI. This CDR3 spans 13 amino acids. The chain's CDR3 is CASSSNTGVAGYF. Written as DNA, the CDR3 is TGTGCCAGCAGCTCAAATACGGGGGTAGCTGGGTACTTC.

The DNA for the CDR3 is TGTGCCAGCAGGTCCGGGCAGGGAGTACGAGGTTTTGAGCAGTTCTTC. This gives the protein CASRSGQGVRGFEQFF. This chain uses TRBV7-8 with TRBJ2-1, with D perhaps matching TRBD1 or TRBD2 (5 bases each). The CDR3 spans 16 residues. The germline V gene has CDR1 SGHVS and CDR2 FQNEAQ. V lost 6 bases, J lost 9 bases, and 24 bases lay in between.

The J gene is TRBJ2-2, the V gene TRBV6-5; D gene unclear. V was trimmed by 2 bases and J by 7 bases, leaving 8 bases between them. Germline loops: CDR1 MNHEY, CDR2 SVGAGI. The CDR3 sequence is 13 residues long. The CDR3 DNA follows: TGTGCCAGCAGTTACCGTAGGATCGGGGAGCTGTTTTTT. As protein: CASSYRRIGELFF.

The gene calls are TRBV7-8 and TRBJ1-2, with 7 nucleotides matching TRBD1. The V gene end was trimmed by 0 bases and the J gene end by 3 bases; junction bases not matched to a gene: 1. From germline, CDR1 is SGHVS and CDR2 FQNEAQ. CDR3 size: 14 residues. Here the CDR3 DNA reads TGTGCCAGCAGCTTAGCGGGACAGCACTATGGCTACACCTTC. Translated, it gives CASSLAGQHYGYTF. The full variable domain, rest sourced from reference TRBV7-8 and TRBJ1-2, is GAGVSQSPRYKVAKRGQDVALRCDPISGHVSLFWYQQALGQGPEFLTYFQNEAQLDKSGLPSDRFFAERPEGSVSTLKIQRTQQEDSAVYLCASSLAGQHYGYTFGSGTRLTVV.

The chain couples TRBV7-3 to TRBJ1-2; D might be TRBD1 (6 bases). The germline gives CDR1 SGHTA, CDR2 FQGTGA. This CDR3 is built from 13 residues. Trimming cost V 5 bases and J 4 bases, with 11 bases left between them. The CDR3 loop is CASSPGRGYGYTF. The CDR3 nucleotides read TGTGCCAGCAGCCCTGGCAGGGGCTATGGCTACACCTTC. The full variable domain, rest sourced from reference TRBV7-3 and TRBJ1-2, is GAGVSQTPSNKVTEKGKYVELRCDPISGHTALYWYRQSLGQGPEFLIYFQGTGAADDSGLPNDRFFAVRPEGSVSTLKIQRTERGDSAVYLCASSPGRGYGYTFGSGTRLTVV.

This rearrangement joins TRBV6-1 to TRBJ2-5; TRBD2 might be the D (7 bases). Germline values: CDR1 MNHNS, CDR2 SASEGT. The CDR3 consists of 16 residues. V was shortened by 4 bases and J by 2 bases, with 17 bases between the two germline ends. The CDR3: CASSATRGAQQETQYF. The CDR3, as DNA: TGTGCCAGCAGTGCCACCCGGGGGGCCCAACAAGAGACCCAGTACTTC.

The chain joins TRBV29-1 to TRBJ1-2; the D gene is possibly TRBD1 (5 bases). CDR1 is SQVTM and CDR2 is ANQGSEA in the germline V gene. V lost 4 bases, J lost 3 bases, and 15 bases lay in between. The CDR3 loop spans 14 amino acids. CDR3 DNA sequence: TGCAGCGTTGTTCCCGACAGCCCCTACTATGGCTACACCTTC. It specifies CSVVPDSPYYGYTF.

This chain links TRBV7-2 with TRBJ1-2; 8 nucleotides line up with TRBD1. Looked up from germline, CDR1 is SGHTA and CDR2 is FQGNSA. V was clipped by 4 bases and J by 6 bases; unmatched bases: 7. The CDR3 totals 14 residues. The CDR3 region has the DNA TGTGCCAGCAGCTACACCCCAGGGGGCGATGGCTACACCTTC. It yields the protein CASSYTPGGDGYTF.

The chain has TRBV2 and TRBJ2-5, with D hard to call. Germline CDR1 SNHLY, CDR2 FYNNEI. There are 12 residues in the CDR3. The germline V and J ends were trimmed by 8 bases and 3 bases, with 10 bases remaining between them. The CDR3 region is CASVNSKETQYF. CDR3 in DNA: TGTGCCAGCGTCAACTCTAAAGAGACCCAGTACTTC.

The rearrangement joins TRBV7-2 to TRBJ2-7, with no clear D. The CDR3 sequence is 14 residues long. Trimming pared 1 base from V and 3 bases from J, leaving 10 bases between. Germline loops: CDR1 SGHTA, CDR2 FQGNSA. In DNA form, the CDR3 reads TGTGCCAGCAGCTTAGATTTTTTGGTCTACGAGCAGTACTTC. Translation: CASSLDFLVYEQYF.

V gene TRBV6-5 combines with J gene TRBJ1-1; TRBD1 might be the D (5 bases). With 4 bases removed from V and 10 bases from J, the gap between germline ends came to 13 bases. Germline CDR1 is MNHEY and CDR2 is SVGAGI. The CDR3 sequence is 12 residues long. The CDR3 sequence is CASSSSGQSAFF. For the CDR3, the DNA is TGTGCCAGCAGTTCCTCGGGGCAGTCAGCTTTCTTT.

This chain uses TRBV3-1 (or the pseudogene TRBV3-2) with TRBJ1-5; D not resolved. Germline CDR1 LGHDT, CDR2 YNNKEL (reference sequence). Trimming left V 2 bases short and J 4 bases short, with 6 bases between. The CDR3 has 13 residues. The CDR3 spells CASSQRGNQPQHF. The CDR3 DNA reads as TGTGCCAGCAGCCAAAGAGGTAATCAGCCCCAGCATTTT.